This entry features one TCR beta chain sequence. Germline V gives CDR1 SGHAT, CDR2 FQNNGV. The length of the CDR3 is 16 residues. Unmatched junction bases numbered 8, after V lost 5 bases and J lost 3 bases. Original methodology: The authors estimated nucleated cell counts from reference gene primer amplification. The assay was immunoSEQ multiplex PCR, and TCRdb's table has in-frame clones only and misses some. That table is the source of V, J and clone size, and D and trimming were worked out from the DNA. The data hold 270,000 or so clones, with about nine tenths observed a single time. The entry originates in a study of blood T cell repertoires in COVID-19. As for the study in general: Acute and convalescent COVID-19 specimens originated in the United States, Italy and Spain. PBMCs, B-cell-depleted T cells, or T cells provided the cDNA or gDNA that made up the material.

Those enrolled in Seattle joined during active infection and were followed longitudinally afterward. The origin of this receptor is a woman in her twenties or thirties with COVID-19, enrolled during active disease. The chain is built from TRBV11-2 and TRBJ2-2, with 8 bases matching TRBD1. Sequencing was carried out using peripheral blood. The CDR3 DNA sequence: TGTGCCAGCAGCGCCCGACAGGGGATCGACACCGGGGAGCTGTTTTTT. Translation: CASSARQGIDTGELFF.